This T cell receptor beta chain is from a study of T-cell reconstitution after alpha-beta-depleted transplantation in children. Germline CDR1 is KGHDR and CDR2 is SFDVKD. This CDR3 is built from 15 residues. Trimming stripped 0 bases from V and 5 bases from J, with 12 bases between. This clonotype was detected only a few times. The authors prepared the TCRbeta library with unique molecular identifiers. One entry per CDR3 protein results from TCRdb running MiXCR on the PCR reads. The sample includes about 540,000 distinct CDR3 sequences, approximately 16% seen only once; the top ten take roughly 3.3%. This sequence joins TRBV24-1 and TRBJ2-5; either TRBD1 or TRBD2 may supply D (6 bases each). The material was PBMCs from the stem cell graft donor, obtained from the stem cell graft. This TCR came from a human donor who donated a stem cell graft to a child with acute lymphoblastic leukemia. Here the CDR3 reads CATSDLTGAVETQYF. The CDR3 coding sequence is TGTGCCACCAGTGATTTGACGGGGGCGGTCGAGACCCAGTACTTC.